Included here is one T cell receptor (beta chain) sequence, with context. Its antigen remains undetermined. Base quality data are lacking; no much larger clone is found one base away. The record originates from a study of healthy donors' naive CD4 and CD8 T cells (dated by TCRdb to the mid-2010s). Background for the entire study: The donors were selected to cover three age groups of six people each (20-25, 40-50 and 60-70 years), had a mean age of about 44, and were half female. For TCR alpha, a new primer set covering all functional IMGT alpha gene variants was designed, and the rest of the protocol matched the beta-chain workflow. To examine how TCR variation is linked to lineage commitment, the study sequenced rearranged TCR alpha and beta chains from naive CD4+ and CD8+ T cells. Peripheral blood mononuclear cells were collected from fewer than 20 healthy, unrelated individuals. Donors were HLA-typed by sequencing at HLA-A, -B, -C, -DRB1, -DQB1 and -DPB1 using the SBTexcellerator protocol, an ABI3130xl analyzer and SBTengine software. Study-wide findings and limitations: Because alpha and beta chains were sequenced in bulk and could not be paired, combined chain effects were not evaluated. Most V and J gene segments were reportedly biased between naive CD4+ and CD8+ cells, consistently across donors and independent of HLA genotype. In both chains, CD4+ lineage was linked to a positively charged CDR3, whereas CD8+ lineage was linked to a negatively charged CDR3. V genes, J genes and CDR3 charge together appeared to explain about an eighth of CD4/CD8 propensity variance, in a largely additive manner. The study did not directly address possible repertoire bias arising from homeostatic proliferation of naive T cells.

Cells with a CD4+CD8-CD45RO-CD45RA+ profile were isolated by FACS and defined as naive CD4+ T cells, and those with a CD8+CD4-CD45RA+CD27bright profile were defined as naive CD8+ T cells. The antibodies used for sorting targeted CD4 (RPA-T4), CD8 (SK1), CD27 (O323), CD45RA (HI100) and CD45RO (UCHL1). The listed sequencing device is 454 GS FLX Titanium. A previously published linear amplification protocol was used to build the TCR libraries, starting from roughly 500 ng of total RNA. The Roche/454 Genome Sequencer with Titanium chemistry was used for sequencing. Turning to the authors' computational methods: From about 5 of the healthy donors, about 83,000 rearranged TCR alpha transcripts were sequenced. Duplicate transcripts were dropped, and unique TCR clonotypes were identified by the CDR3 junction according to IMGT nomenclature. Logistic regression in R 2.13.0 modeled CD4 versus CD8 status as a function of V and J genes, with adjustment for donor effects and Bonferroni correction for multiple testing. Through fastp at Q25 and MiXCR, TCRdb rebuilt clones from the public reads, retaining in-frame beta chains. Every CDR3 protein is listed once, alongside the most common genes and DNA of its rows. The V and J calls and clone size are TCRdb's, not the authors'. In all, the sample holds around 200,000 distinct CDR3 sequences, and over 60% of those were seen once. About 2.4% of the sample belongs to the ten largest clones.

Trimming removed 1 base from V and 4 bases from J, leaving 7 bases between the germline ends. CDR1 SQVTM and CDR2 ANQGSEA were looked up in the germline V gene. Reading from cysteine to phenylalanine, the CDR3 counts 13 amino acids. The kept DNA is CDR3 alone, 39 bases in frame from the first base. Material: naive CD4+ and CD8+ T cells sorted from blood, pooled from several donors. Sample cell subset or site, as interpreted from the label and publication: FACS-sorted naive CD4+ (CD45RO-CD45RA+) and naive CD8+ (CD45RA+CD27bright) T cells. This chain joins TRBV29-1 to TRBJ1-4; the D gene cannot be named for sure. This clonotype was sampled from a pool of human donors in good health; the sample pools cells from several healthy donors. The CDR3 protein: CSVEGPNNEKLFF. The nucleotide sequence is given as TGCAGCGTTGAAGGACCAAATAATGAAAAACTGTTTTTT.